This TCR beta chain was retrieved from a study of CXCR3-negative and CXCR3-positive naive CD8 T cells. As concerns this clonotype: Antigen unknown.

TRB cDNA was prepared as libraries by UMI-labeled 5' RACE. TCRdb re-analyzed the 5' RACE reads; it lists each CDR3 protein once, without DNA. The sample totals over 100,000 distinct CDR3 sequences. CDR1 is MDHEN, CDR2 SYDVKM, per germline. The CDR3 is 12 amino acids. Notes on the study in general: Similar TRBV-TRBJ usage characterized naive CXCR3-negative and CXCR3-positive cells; memory cells differed.

This TCR derives from a human donor in good health. Some clones in this sample may be carry-over from other donors' samples. The chain employs TRBV28 and TRBJ2-3. The material sequenced was naive CXCR3- CD8+ T cells from blood. Subset defined: CD45RO-CCR7+CD27+CD95- naive CD8+ T cells lacking CXCR3 (TNR3-). This chain's CDR3 is CASSLYSDTQYF. Complete variable domain (other parts from reference TRBV28 and TRBJ2-3): DVKVTQSSRYLVKRTGEKVFLECVQDMDHENMFWYRQDPGLGLRLIYFSYDVKMKEKGDIPEGYSVSREKKERFSLILESASTNQTSMYLCASSLYSDTQYFGPGTRLTVL.